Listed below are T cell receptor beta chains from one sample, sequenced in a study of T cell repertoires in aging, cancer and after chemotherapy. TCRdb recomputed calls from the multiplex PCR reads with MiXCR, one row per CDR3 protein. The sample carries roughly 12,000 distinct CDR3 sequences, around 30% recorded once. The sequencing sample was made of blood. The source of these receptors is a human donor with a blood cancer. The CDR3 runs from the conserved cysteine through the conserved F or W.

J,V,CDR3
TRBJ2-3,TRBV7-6,CASRGIGGVFTDTQYF
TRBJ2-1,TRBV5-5,CASSWSGSNNEQFF
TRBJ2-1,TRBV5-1,CASSLGDRALNEQFF
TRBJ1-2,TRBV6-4,CASSQGLGNYGYTF
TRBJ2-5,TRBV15,CATSRDGGSKPKETQYF
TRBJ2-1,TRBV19,CASSPGLAGYNEQFF
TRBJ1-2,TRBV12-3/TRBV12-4,CASSLGGNYGYTF
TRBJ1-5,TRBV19,CASSGVGTGGVQPQHF
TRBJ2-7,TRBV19,CASSMQGSIDEQYF
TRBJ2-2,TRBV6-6,CASSLSGEAGELFF
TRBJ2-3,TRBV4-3,CASSQDRRGGADTQYF
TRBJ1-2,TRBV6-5,CASSYRSGEGYTF
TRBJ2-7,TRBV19,CASRLRGTGGYEQYF